A single sample gave rise to the 10 T cell receptor beta chains below, sequenced in a study of blood T cell repertoires in COVID-19 (dated by TCRdb to about 2020). Libraries were constructed by the immunoSEQ multiplex PCR assay. The source is immuneACCESS, and TCRdb retained only in-frame sequences with V and J called. Part of the clones is not carried over; for the studies checked, unresolved V genes explain less than half of this, and the remainder is unexplained. The sample table records nearly 95,000 clones; around 86% of these occur just once. 4.9% of the sample goes to the ten largest clones. The material sequenced was peripheral blood. These receptors originate from a woman older than 75 with acute or convalescent COVID-19.

The chain joins TRBV15 to TRBJ2-3; D unresolved. Trimming shortened V by 3 bases and J by 6 bases, and 19 bases separated the two germline ends. The germline V gene encodes CDR1 LNHNV and CDR2 YYDKDF (reference sequence). The CDR3 extends over 16 amino acids. The CDR3 sequence is CATSSRPGFQRDTQYF. CDR3 DNA sequence: TGTGCCACCAGCAGTAGGCCGGGTTTTCAAAGGGATACGCAGTATTTT.

The chain links TRBV10-3 to TRBJ1-1, with TRBD1 as a possible D gene (5 bases). The CDR3 is 14 residues long. From germline, CDR1 is ENHRY and CDR2 SYGVKD. V lost 9 bases to trimming and J lost 0 bases, with 14 bases between them. CDR3 in amino acids: CAILAGTVNTEAFF. The CDR3 bases are TGTGCCATACTAGCCGGGACCGTGAACACTGAAGCTTTCTTT.

The genes are TRBV30 and TRBJ1-4; 12 bases line up with TRBD1. CDR1 GTSNPN and CDR2 SVGIG come from the germline V gene (reference sequence). The CDR3 runs 14 residues. With V trimmed by 1 base and J by 10 bases, 4 bases remained unmatched. In DNA form, the CDR3 reads TGTGCCTGGAGTGAGGGACAGGGGGCAGGAAAACTGTTTTTT. Translation gives CAWSEGQGAGKLFF.

V usage is TRBV4-1 and J usage is TRBJ2-2; 8 bases are shared with TRBD2. This CDR3 has 17 residues. Trimming cost V 2 bases and J 1 base; bases outside gene matches: 6. Germline V CDR1 and CDR2: MGHRA, YSYEKL. In DNA, the CDR3 is TGCGCCAGCAGCCAACTACTAGCGGTAATGAACACCGGGGAGCTGTTTTTT. Its protein product is CASSQLLAVMNTGELFF.

This clone was seen more than once but under ten times. The chain has TRBV5-1 and TRBJ2-7, with a weak D call TRBD2 (5 bases). The ends were cut back, 1 base at V and 6 bases at J, with 8 bases in the middle. CDR1 SGHRS and CDR2 YFSETQ come from the germline V gene. This CDR3 has 12 residues. The CDR3: CASSLSGSEQYF. CDR3 sequence (DNA): TGCGCCAGCAGCTTGTCGGGGTCCGAGCAGTACTTC.

This chain links TRBV18 with TRBJ2-1, with 12 bases lining up with TRBD2. V trimming: 6 bases; J trimming: 5 bases; junction bases outside the gene matches: 5. Germline assignment: CDR1 KGHSH and CDR2 LQKENI. CDR3 size: 15 residues. Written as DNA, the CDR3 is TGTGCCAGCTCCCGTGGACTAGCGGGAAACAATGAGCAGTTCTTC. Its protein is CASSRGLAGNNEQFF.

The chain has TRBV15 and TRBJ1-1, with TRBD1 identical over 10 bases. With V trimmed by 3 bases and J by 5 bases, 6 bases remained unmatched. The germline V gene has CDR1 LNHNV and CDR2 YYDKDF (reference sequence). The CDR3 has 15 amino acids. The CDR3 is CATSRAGTGVTEAFF. DNA of the CDR3: TGTGCCACCAGCAGGGCCGGGACAGGGGTTACTGAAGCTTTCTTT.

The rearrangement links TRBV29-1 to TRBJ1-2; no firm D call. Germline V CDR1 and CDR2: SQVTM, ANQGSEA. The CDR3 totals 10 residues. The V and J ends lost 3 bases and 6 bases respectively, with 5 bases between them. The CDR3 DNA sequence: TGCAGCGTTGAGGAGAATGGCTACACCTTC. Protein: CSVEENGYTF.

The rearrangement joins TRBV5-1 to TRBJ1-4, with TRBD1 identical over 7 bases. The CDR3 is 15 residues long. After removal of 5 bases from V and 5 bases from J, the junction contained 9 bases not matched to a gene. Germline values: CDR1 SGHRS, CDR2 YFSETQ. This CDR3 reads CASRSSRGVNEKLFF. CDR3 coding DNA: TGCGCCAGCAGAAGTTCCAGGGGGGTCAATGAAAAACTGTTTTTT.

V is TRBV6-6 and J is TRBJ1-3; D is uncertain. V was clipped by 5 bases and J by 0 bases, with 17 bases between them. There are 17 residues in the CDR3. Germline lookup yields CDR1 MNHNY and CDR2 SVGAGI (reference sequence). CDR3 nucleotides: TGTGCCAGCAGTCCCTCGGTGAGCCCGTACTCTGGAAACACCATATATTTT. Protein product: CASSPSVSPYSGNTIYF.